Each of the 32 T cell receptor beta chains below was sequenced from the same sample in a study of blood T cell repertoires in COVID-19. TCRdb's table, derived via immunoSEQ multiplex PCR, lists solely in-frame clones and lacks some. The sample lists about 63,000 clones, about 82% occurring once. Source material: PBMCs or T cells enriched from blood (not recorded which). The receptors derive from a woman aged 40 to 55 with acute COVID-19.

The DNA for the CDR3 is TGTGCCAGCAGTGAACAGGGAGATTCACCCCTCCACTTT. Residues: CASSEQGDSPLHF. The chain carries TRBV6-4 and TRBJ1-6; the D gene is possibly TRBD1 (6 bases). The V gene lost 3 bases and the J gene lost 8 bases, with 8 bases spanning the gap. The germline V gene encodes CDR1 MRHNA and CDR2 SNTAGT. The CDR3 runs 13 residues.

The chain recombines TRBV20-1 with TRBJ1-2; D unclear. This CDR3 has 11 amino acids. V was cut by 7 bases and J by 8 bases, with 14 bases left in between. CDR1 and CDR2 (germline): DFQATT, SNEGSKA (reference sequence). CDR3 amino acids: CSGEGGRGYTF. The CDR3 DNA reads TGCAGTGGGGAGGGCGGGAGAGGCTACACCTTC.

V gene TRBV18 combines with J gene TRBJ2-5; 15 positions agree with TRBD2. This CDR3 has 16 residues. V shed 5 bases, J shed 5 bases, and the junction held 6 bases outside the gene matches. Germline V gene data show CDR1 as KGHSH and CDR2 as LQKENI. CDR3: CASSSGLAGGPETQYF. The DNA for the CDR3 is TGTGCCAGCTCATCCGGACTAGCGGGAGGGCCCGAGACCCAGTACTTC.

The CDR3 coding sequence is TGCGCCAGCAGCTTAACCGGGACAGAAGAAGAGACCCAGTACTTC. This gives the protein CASSLTGTEEETQYF. The chain combines TRBV5-1 with TRBJ2-5, with 7 bases that match TRBD1. Germline-derived CDR1 and CDR2 are SGHRS and YFSETQ. The CDR3 runs to 15 residues. The V segment lost 2 bases and the J segment 3 bases; nucleotides outside the gene matches: 7.

The CDR3 DNA reads TGTGCCACCAGTGATTTGTCCGGGACAGGGGGGAATGAGCAGTTCTTC. Its protein is CATSDLSGTGGNEQFF. The rearrangement uses TRBV24-1 and TRBJ2-1; 11 nucleotides agree with TRBD1. CDR1 and CDR2 (germline): KGHDR, SFDVKD. Trimming at V came to 0 bases and at J to 7 bases, leaving 4 bases not matched to a gene. This CDR3 has 16 residues.

This clone came up once. The chain couples TRBV18 to TRBJ1-1, with D perhaps TRBD1 (5 bases). CDR1 KGHSH and CDR2 LQKENI come from the germline V gene. This CDR3 region has 13 residues. V shed 3 bases and J shed 5 bases, with 10 bases lying between them. Written as DNA, the CDR3 is TGTGCCAGCTCACCCCAGGGTTGGACTGAAGCTTTCTTT. Protein sequence: CASSPQGWTEAFF.

The rearrangement joins TRBV6-6 to TRBJ2-5, with a possible D match to TRBD2 (6 bases). The CDR3 runs to 12 residues. Germline V gene sequence: CDR1 MNHNY, CDR2 SVGAGI (reference sequence). The CDR3 coding sequence is TGTGCGTCGGGGGAGCATCAAGAGACCCAGTACTTC. Its translation is CASGEHQETQYF.

The sample holds one count of this clone. The gene calls are TRBV28 and TRBJ2-5; TRBD2 agrees at 16 bases. J gave up 3 bases and V 5 bases, and 3 bases lay outside the gene matches. CDR3 length: 16 amino acids. Germline CDR1 reads MDHEN; CDR2 reads SYDVKM. The CDR3 loop reads CASSPGLAGGEETQYF. The CDR3 region has the DNA TGTGCCAGCAGTCCGGGACTAGCGGGGGGGGAAGAGACCCAGTACTTC.

The chain joins TRBV5-1 to TRBJ2-5, with D maybe TRBD1 (7 bases). The germline V and J ends were trimmed by 2 bases and 4 bases, with 12 bases remaining between them. The CDR3 runs to 14 residues. Germline loops: CDR1 SGHRS, CDR2 YFSETQ. In DNA form, the CDR3 reads TGCGCCAGCAGCTTCAGGGGGGCGGGAGAGACCCAGTACTTC. Amino acids: CASSFRGAGETQYF.

The chain recombines TRBV28 with TRBJ2-2; TRBD1 aligns across 9 bases. The CDR3 sequence is 16 residues long. The ends lost 8 bases at V and 5 bases at J; junction bases unmatched: 12. Germline V lookup: CDR1 MDHEN, CDR2 SYDVKM. The CDR3 DNA reads as TGTGCCAGCGAATCACAGGGGGCGTCGAGAACCGGGGAGCTGTTTTTT. This sequence encodes CASESQGASRTGELFF.

This clone was found a few times. The rearrangement links TRBV28 to TRBJ1-2; D is unresolved. The germline CDR1 and CDR2 sequences are MDHEN and SYDVKM. The CDR3 sequence is 13 residues long. The V end was cut by 6 bases, the J end by 7 bases, with 15 bases between. In DNA, the CDR3 is TGTGCCAGCAGCCCGATGGGCAGGTCTGGCTACACCTTC. This encodes CASSPMGRSGYTF.

V gene TRBV10-1 combines with J gene TRBJ2-3, with 11 bases lining up with TRBD1. Trimming removed 4 bases from V and 2 bases from J; junction bases left unmatched: 5. Looked up from germline, CDR1 is WNHNN and CDR2 is SYGVQD (reference sequence). The CDR3 is made up of 16 amino acids. This chain's CDR3 is CASSAEDRGLTDTQYF. The CDR3 DNA sequence: TGCGCCAGCAGTGCCGAGGACAGGGGGCTCACAGATACGCAGTATTTT.

The genes are TRBV24-1 and TRBJ2-2; TRBD2 agrees at 10 bases. Germline CDR1 and CDR2: KGHDR and SFDVKD. The trim removed 5 bases at V and 6 bases at J, leaving 5 bases unmatched. The CDR3 sequence is 15 residues long. The chain's CDR3 is CATSAPTSGSGELFF. CDR3 DNA: TGTGCCACCAGTGCCCCGACTAGCGGGTCCGGGGAGCTGTTTTTT.

This clone came up a few times. The chain has TRBV14 and TRBJ2-5; TRBD1 matches at 10 bases. Trimming at V came to 2 bases and at J to 5 bases, leaving 5 bases not matched to a gene. The CDR3 is 15 residues long. CDR1 SGHDN and CDR2 FVKESK come from the germline V gene. The CDR3 sequence is CASSQMGQGQETQYF. The CDR3, as DNA: TGTGCCAGCAGCCAAATGGGACAGGGGCAGGAGACCCAGTACTTC.

The V gene is TRBV5-1, the J gene TRBJ2-1, with D maybe TRBD1 (6 bases). The CDR3 totals 14 residues. The germline CDR1 and CDR2 sequences are SGHRS and YFSETQ. V gave up 3 bases and J gave up 8 bases, with 15 bases separating them. The CDR3 region is CASSSNRVGDEQFF. The CDR3 bases are TGCGCCAGCAGCTCCAACAGGGTGGGCGATGAGCAGTTCTTC.

V is TRBV7-2 and J is TRBJ1-4; D might be TRBD1 (5 bases). The germline gives CDR1 SGHTA, CDR2 FQGNSA. The CDR3 is made up of 15 amino acids. The ends were cut back, 4 bases at V and 7 bases at J, with 16 bases in the middle. The CDR3 loop reads CASSYGGKGSEKLFF. DNA of the CDR3: TGTGCCAGCAGCTACGGGGGGAAGGGGAGTGAAAAACTGTTTTTT.

The chain carries TRBV7-8 and TRBJ2-1; TRBD1 aligns across 7 bases. The CDR3 is made up of 16 amino acids. J lost 10 bases, V lost 1 base, and 13 bases had no gene match. CDR1 is SGHVS and CDR2 is FQNEAQ in the germline V gene. This chain's CDR3 is CASSLDTHRGGHEQFF. The DNA for the CDR3 is TGTGCCAGCAGCTTAGATACCCACAGGGGCGGTCACGAGCAGTTCTTC.

The chain carries TRBV10-3 and TRBJ2-1; the match to TRBD2 covers 10 bases. The CDR3 has 18 residues. V lost 4 bases to trimming and J lost 5 bases; unmatched junction nucleotides: 14. Germline lookup yields CDR1 ENHRY and CDR2 SYGVKD. CDR3 nucleotide sequence: TGTGCCATCAGTGCGATAAAACCTAGCGGGAGTACTGACAATGAGCAGTTCTTC. Translating gives CAISAIKPSGSTDNEQFF.

This chain uses TRBV3-1 (or the pseudogene TRBV3-2) with TRBJ2-5; D may be TRBD2 (5 bases). The germline V gene has CDR1 LGHDT and CDR2 YNNKEL (reference sequence). This CDR3 spans 12 amino acids. V was trimmed by 4 bases and J by 5 bases, leaving 8 bases between them. The CDR3 DNA is TGTGCCAGCAGCCGGACGGGGGAGACCCAGTACTTC. Translation: CASSRTGETQYF.

The chain combines TRBV12-3 or TRBV12-4 with TRBJ2-5, with D possibly matching TRBD1 (5 bases). V was cut by 4 bases and J by 2 bases, with 8 bases left in between. The CDR3 is made up of 13 amino acids. The chain's CDR3 is CASSSRQQETQYF. DNA of the CDR3: TGTGCCAGCAGTTCAAGACAGCAAGAGACCCAGTACTTC.

Only one count was recorded for this clone. This chain connects TRBV28 to TRBJ2-6; D gene uncertain. CDR1 MDHEN and CDR2 SYDVKM come from the germline V gene. The CDR3 runs 16 residues. Trimming removed 3 bases at V and 0 bases at J, with 9 bases between. CDR3 protein: CASSFLWSSGANVLTF. The CDR3 DNA is TGTGCCAGCAGTTTTCTCTGGAGCTCTGGGGCCAACGTCCTGACTTTC.

The V call is TRBV6-4, the J call TRBJ2-2, with 8 bases that match TRBD2. Germline V gene lookup returns CDR1 MRHNA and CDR2 SNTAGT. There are 18 residues in the CDR3. V dropped 6 bases and J dropped 4; count of bases not matched to a gene: 16. CDR3 nucleotides: TGTGCCAGCAGCCCCACGCCATTAGCGGGGTTGTTCACCGGGGAGCTGTTTTTT. Translated, it gives CASSPTPLAGLFTGELFF.

The V call is TRBV10-1, the J call TRBJ2-1; D gene uncertain. Germline values: CDR1 WNHNN, CDR2 SYGVQD (reference sequence). The CDR3 consists of 14 residues. Trimming left V 3 bases short and J 6 bases short, with 12 bases between. CDR3 protein: CASSELRHSNEQFF. For the CDR3, the DNA is TGCGCCAGCAGTGAACTACGGCACTCCAATGAGCAGTTCTTC.

The chain uses TRBV2 and TRBJ1-5; a weak D match, TRBD1 (6 bases). Trimming removed 7 bases at V and 3 bases at J, with 10 bases between. The CDR3 spans 13 residues. The germline V gene encodes CDR1 SNHLY and CDR2 FYNNEI. CDR3 amino acids: CASTGQNNQPQHF. CDR3 DNA sequence: TGTGCCAGCACCGGACAGAACAATCAGCCCCAGCATTTT.

The chain has TRBV5-4 and TRBJ2-3; D might be TRBD1 (5 bases). This CDR3 has 15 amino acids. Germline assignment: CDR1 SGHNT and CDR2 YYREEE (reference sequence). The ends were cut back, 3 bases at V and 1 base at J, with 12 bases in the middle. This CDR3 reads CASSYRTLGTDTQYF. CDR3 bases: TGTGCCAGCAGCTACAGGACATTGGGCACAGATACGCAGTATTTT. Filled out from reference TRBV5-4 and TRBJ2-3, the complete variable domain reads ETGVTQSPTHLIKTRGQQVTLRCSSQSGHNTVSWYQQALGQGPQFIFQYYREEENGRGNFPPRFSGLQFPNYSSELNVNALELDDSALYLCASSYRTLGTDTQYFGPGTRLTVL.

The chain combines TRBV6-5 with TRBJ1-1; 7 positions match TRBD1. CDR1 and CDR2 (germline): MNHEY, SVGAGI. V dropped 11 bases and J dropped 3; count of bases not matched to a gene: 12. This CDR3 has 14 amino acids. The chain's CDR3 is CAGLQGVGHTEAFF. The CDR3 coding sequence is TGTGCCGGCCTGCAGGGGGTTGGGCACACTGAAGCTTTCTTT.

The rearrangement links TRBV28 to TRBJ2-5; 10 bases match TRBD2. With 5 bases clipped from V and 5 bases from J, the junction kept 11 bases outside the gene matches. Germline CDR1 and CDR2: MDHEN and SYDVKM. The CDR3 has 16 residues. In DNA, the CDR3 is TGTGCCAGCAGTAACGTAGCGGGGGGCTTTCGGGAGACCCAGTACTTC. Amino acid sequence: CASSNVAGGFRETQYF.

V gene TRBV19 combines with J gene TRBJ1-1, with D maybe TRBD1 (5 bases). The CDR3 runs 16 residues. Trimming shortened V by 6 bases and J by 5 bases, and 22 bases separated the two germline ends. CDR1 is LNHDA, CDR2 SQIVND, per germline (reference sequence). The CDR3 DNA is TGTGCCAGTAGCTACGGGGGGATTGTGAAGTTAACTGAAGCTTTCTTT. Its translation is CASSYGGIVKLTEAFF.

The chain is built from TRBV18 and TRBJ1-5; tentatively, D is TRBD1 (5 bases). CDR3 size: 15 residues. Germline V gene sequence: CDR1 KGHSH, CDR2 LQKENI. V was pared by 5 bases and J by 6 bases, with 17 bases between. CDR3 loop: CASSKTEGRAQPQHF. The CDR3 coding sequence is TGTGCCAGCTCAAAAACGGAGGGGAGGGCTCAGCCCCAGCATTTT.

The chain recombines TRBV5-6 with TRBJ2-1, with TRBD2 matching 8 bases. The CDR3 spans 15 residues. Germline assignment: CDR1 SGHDT and CDR2 YYEEEE. Unmatched junction bases numbered 10, after V lost 7 bases and J lost 4 bases. In DNA form, the CDR3 reads TGTGCCAGCGAGACGACTAGCGCCTATTACAATGAGCAGTTCTTC. Its translation: CASETTSAYYNEQFF.

The chain links TRBV19 to TRBJ2-1; TRBD2 matches 10 bases. Germline CDR1 reads LNHDA; CDR2 reads SQIVND (reference sequence). V lost 9 bases and J lost 10; bases outside the gene matches: 15. The CDR3 has 15 amino acids. CDR3: CASRTSGESHMEQFF. The CDR3 DNA is TGTGCCAGCAGAACTAGCGGGGAGTCCCATATGGAGCAGTTCTTC.

The J gene is TRBJ1-4, the V gene TRBV19, with D perhaps matching TRBD1 (6 bases). This CDR3 spans 13 amino acids. CDR1 LNHDA and CDR2 SQIVND come from the germline V gene (reference sequence). V dropped 8 bases and J dropped 10 bases, with 17 bases sitting between them. The CDR3 sequence: CASEQGYRGKLFF. The CDR3 nucleotides are TGTGCCAGTGAACAGGGTTATAGAGGAAAACTGTTTTTT.